What follows are 25 T cell receptor beta chains derived from one specimen sequenced in a study of T-cell memory formation after mild COVID-19 (dated by TCRdb to about 2021). The receptor library was made with 5' RACE. Sequencing instrument: Illumina NovaSeq 6000. TCRdb trimmed public reads at Q25 via fastp, called clones via MiXCR and kept in-frame beta chains. Every distinct CDR3 protein forms one entry, paired with its most common genes and DNA. The table for this sample lists under 600,000 distinct CDR3 sequences; roughly a fifth of them were counted only once. The ten largest clones capture roughly 9.1% of the sample. Sequencing was done on a sample of PBMCs or a T cell subset sorted from them (not recorded which). These receptors all come from an adult woman who had mild COVID-19 (a few samples of this study predate the infection). The sample titles of this study are shuffled in the database, so cell type and time point are left out; the donor was told from shared clones.

This clonotype was picked up a small number of times. This chain uses TRBV11-1 with TRBJ2-1, with D possibly matching TRBD2 (5 bases). Trimming shortened V by 1 base and J by 7 bases, and 26 bases separated the two germline ends. The CDR3 is 19 amino acids. Germline CDR1 and CDR2: SGHAT and FQDESV (reference sequence). The CDR3 DNA follows: TGTGCCAGCAGCTTAGGCCCCTCCCCCGGTGAGGGCCTGAAGAATGAGCAGTTCTTC. It specifies CASSLGPSPGEGLKNEQFF. The full variable domain, its missing parts supplied by reference TRBV11-1 and TRBJ2-1, is EAEVAQSPRYKITEKSQAVAFWCDPISGHATLYWYRQILGQGPELLVQFQDESVVDDSQLPKDRFSAERLKGVDSTLKIQPAELGDSAMYLCASSLGPSPGEGLKNEQFFGPGTRLTVL.

The sample holds a few counts of this clonotype. The chain joins TRBV7-2 to TRBJ1-5; D is undetermined. The germline gives CDR1 SGHTA, CDR2 FQGNSA. Deletions cut 2 bases from V and 7 bases from J, with 9 bases between. The CDR3 consists of 13 residues. For the CDR3, the DNA is TGTGCCAGCAGCTTACACCCCGGGCAGCCCCAGCATTTT. Protein: CASSLHPGQPQHF.

The J gene is TRBJ2-7, the V gene TRBV7-2; 10 bases line up with TRBD1. With 4 bases clipped from V and 5 bases from J, the junction kept 11 bases outside the gene matches. The CDR3 loop spans 16 amino acids. Looked up from germline, CDR1 is SGHTA and CDR2 is FQGNSA. CDR3 loop: CASSSWAGQGLNEQYF. CDR3 in DNA: TGTGCCAGCAGCTCCTGGGCGGGACAGGGGTTGAACGAGCAGTACTTC.

This rearrangement joins TRBV29-1 to TRBJ2-7; TRBD2 matches 8 bases. There are 13 residues in the CDR3. J gave up 3 bases and V 7 bases, and 8 bases lay outside the gene matches. Germline V CDR1 and CDR2: SQVTM, ANQGSEA. The CDR3 region is CSARGGNGYEQYF. The CDR3 DNA reads TGCAGCGCACGGGGGGGGAACGGCTACGAGCAGTACTTC.

This clonotype was counted only a few times. The chain employs TRBV5-1 and TRBJ1-2; 7 bases match TRBD1. In germline, CDR1 is SGHRS, CDR2 YFSETQ. V shed 6 bases and J 2 bases; nucleotides not matched to a gene: 10. The CDR3 contains 15 residues. As DNA, the CDR3 is TGCGCCAGCACCCCGTCCGGGACAGTCAACTATGGCTACACCTTC. It encodes CASTPSGTVNYGYTF.

This chain connects TRBV7-6 to TRBJ2-2, with D tentatively TRBD1 (5 bases). This CDR3 is 17 amino acids long. V shed 1 base and J shed 0 bases, with 12 bases lying between them. From germline, CDR1 is SGHVS and CDR2 FNYEAQ. The chain's CDR3 is CASSLEAQGANTGELFF. CDR3 sequence (DNA): TGTGCCAGCAGCTTAGAAGCCCAGGGCGCGAACACCGGGGAGCTGTTTTTT.

The V and J genes are TRBV24-1 and TRBJ2-3; D remains ambiguous. The germline V and J ends were trimmed by 1 base and 2 bases, with 6 bases remaining between them. The CDR3 runs to 14 residues. CDR1 is KGHDR, CDR2 SFDVKD, per germline. The CDR3 region is CATSDFGSTDTQYF. The CDR3 nucleotides read TGTGCCACCAGTGATTTCGGGTCCACAGATACGCAGTATTTT.

CDR3 nucleotide sequence: TGTGCCAGCAGCACGCTTGTGGAGCAGTACTTC. It codes for CASSTLVEQYF. This sequence joins TRBV5-6 and TRBJ2-7; D is ambiguous. The V gene lost 4 bases and the J gene lost 7 bases, with 9 bases spanning the gap. Per the germline V gene, CDR1 is SGHDT and CDR2 is YYEEEE. This CDR3 is 11 amino acids long.

CDR3 in amino acids: CSVEVRSSYNEQFF. The CDR3 coding sequence is TGCAGCGTTGAAGTTCGGAGCTCCTACAATGAGCAGTTCTTC. The genes are TRBV29-1 and TRBJ2-1, with unresolved D. CDR3 size: 14 residues. Trimming cost V 1 base and J 0 bases, with 7 bases left between them. CDR1 and CDR2 (germline): SQVTM, ANQGSEA.

This clonotype has more than one count but fewer than ten. The chain combines TRBV7-2 with TRBJ2-5, with D perhaps matching TRBD1 or TRBD2 (6 bases each). The CDR3 has 15 residues. The germline V gene encodes CDR1 SGHTA and CDR2 FQGNSA. V shed 0 bases and J shed 5 bases, with 13 bases lying between them. CDR3 amino acids: CASSLARGQGETQYF. The CDR3 coding sequence is TGTGCCAGCAGCTTAGCTCGGGGGCAGGGGGAGACCCAGTACTTC.

This chain uses TRBV7-2 with TRBJ2-7; 8 bases fit TRBD1. V trimming: 3 bases; J trimming: 5 bases; junction bases outside the gene matches: 3. The CDR3 is 13 residues long. Germline CDR1 and CDR2: SGHTA and FQGNSA. CDR3 loop: CASSFQGADEQYV. The CDR3 nucleotides are TGTGCCAGCAGCTTTCAGGGGGCGGACGAGCAGTACGTC.

This clonotype was picked up one time. This rearrangement joins TRBV14 to TRBJ2-1; the match to TRBD1 covers 7 bases. Germline lookup yields CDR1 SGHDN and CDR2 FVKESK. Trimming cost V 4 bases and J 4 bases; bases outside gene matches: 10. CDR3 length equals 16 residues. The CDR3 nucleotides are TGTGCCAGCAGCCTCCTCCCGGGACAGCCATACAATGAGCAGTTCTTC. Residues: CASSLLPGQPYNEQFF.

This clonotype has only a few counts. DNA for the CDR3: TGCAGCGCGCAACAGGGTTATCACGAAGCTTTCTTT. It yields the protein CSAQQGYHEAFF. The chain has TRBV29-1 and TRBJ1-1, with D possibly being TRBD1 (6 bases). This CDR3 region has 12 residues. With 7 bases removed from V and 8 bases from J, the gap between germline ends came to 17 bases. Germline V gives CDR1 SQVTM, CDR2 ANQGSEA.

This clonotype was seen only a few times. The rearrangement uses TRBV5-5 and TRBJ1-5; no clear D gene. The germline V gene has CDR1 SGHKS and CDR2 YYEKEE (reference sequence). The V and J ends lost 0 bases and 6 bases respectively, with 7 bases between them. The CDR3 totals 13 residues. CDR3 loop: CASSLDSRQPQHF. In nucleotides, the CDR3 is TGTGCCAGCAGCTTGGACAGCCGTCAGCCCCAGCATTTT.

The chain uses TRBV30 and TRBJ1-2, with D unresolved. The V end was cut by 5 bases, the J end by 2 bases, with 12 bases between. Germline V lookup: CDR1 GTSNPN, CDR2 SVGIG (reference sequence). The CDR3 loop spans 13 amino acids. The CDR3, as DNA: TGTGCCTGGTCTCCCGGTTTAAACTATGGCTACACCTTC. Its translation: CAWSPGLNYGYTF.

This clonotype was counted a few times. This chain's CDR3 is CASSSATAIPYEQYF. Here the CDR3 DNA reads TGTGCCAGCAGCTCAGCGACAGCAATCCCCTACGAGCAGTACTTC. This chain uses TRBV7-9 with TRBJ2-7; D possibly corresponds to TRBD1 (5 bases). This CDR3 contains 15 residues. V shed 4 bases and J shed 2 bases, with 15 bases lying between them. Germline CDR1 SEHNR, CDR2 FQNEAQ (reference sequence). Together with reference TRBV7-9 and TRBJ2-7, the CDR3 gives the full variable domain: DTGVSQNPRHKITKRGQNVTFRCDPISEHNRLYWYRQTLGQGPEFLTYFQNEAQLEKSRLLSDRFSAERPKGSFSTLEIQRTEQGDSAMYLCASSSATAIPYEQYFGPGTRLTVT.

The V gene is TRBV20-1, the J gene TRBJ2-7, with 10 bases identical to TRBD2. CDR1 and CDR2 from the germline V gene are DFQATT and SNEGSKA (reference sequence). The V gene end was trimmed by 4 bases and the J gene end by 1 base; junction bases not matched to a gene: 4. The CDR3 runs to 14 residues. CDR3 protein: CSATLAGASYEQYF. CDR3 DNA sequence: TGCAGTGCTACTCTAGCGGGAGCTTCCTACGAGCAGTACTTC.

CDR3 amino acids: CASSQEAGRSYEQYF. The CDR3 DNA reads as TGTGCCAGCAGCCAGGAAGCGGGCCGCTCCTACGAGCAGTACTTC. The V and J genes are TRBV4-2 and TRBJ2-7; D possibly corresponds to TRBD2 (6 bases). V dropped 3 bases and J dropped 0 bases, with 12 bases sitting between them. Germline-derived CDR1 and CDR2 are LGHNA and YNFKEQ. CDR3 size: 15 residues.

This clonotype was counted between two and nine times. The V and J genes are TRBV7-6 and TRBJ2-5; possibly TRBD2 for D (5 bases). V lost 5 bases and J lost 3, with 19 bases in between. This CDR3 contains 16 residues. Germline loops: CDR1 SGHVS, CDR2 FNYEAQ. CDR3 residues: CASSRGSWPGEETQYF. The CDR3 DNA reads as TGTGCCAGCAGCCGAGGGTCGTGGCCCGGAGAAGAGACCCAGTACTTC.

This clonotype came up many times. The chain links TRBV7-9 to TRBJ2-7; D not certain. The ends were cut back, 6 bases at V and 4 bases at J, with 13 bases in the middle. The length of the CDR3 is 13 residues. Germline loops: CDR1 SEHNR, CDR2 FQNEAQ (reference sequence). The CDR3 reads CASSFAGPYEQYF. Here the CDR3 DNA reads TGTGCCAGCAGTTTTGCAGGACCGTACGAGCAGTACTTC.

This clonotype is a singleton in its sample. The chain carries TRBV7-6 and TRBJ2-7; D possibly matches TRBD1 or TRBD2 (5 bases each). The V and J ends lost 1 base and 6 bases respectively, with 16 bases between them. Germline-derived CDR1 and CDR2 are SGHVS and FNYEAQ. The CDR3 runs to 15 residues. The CDR3 protein is CASSLVAPGTGEQYF. The CDR3 DNA is TGTGCCAGCAGCTTAGTCGCTCCAGGGACGGGCGAGCAGTACTTC.

The J gene is TRBJ1-5, the V gene TRBV24-1, with TRBD1 as a possible D gene (6 bases). Per germline, CDR1 KGHDR and CDR2 SFDVKD. The V end lost 9 bases, the J end lost 11 bases, and 19 bases lay between the germline ends. The CDR3 is 13 residues long. The CDR3 DNA reads TGTGCCACCGGGGCAGGGGATGGTGGGGCCCAGCATTTT. This translates into CATGAGDGGAQHF.

The chain links TRBV7-6 to TRBJ1-1; weak D call: TRBD1 (5 bases). The V end was cut by 4 bases, the J end by 6 bases, with 21 bases between. Germline V gene lookup returns CDR1 SGHVS and CDR2 FNYEAQ. There are 16 residues in the CDR3. In nucleotides, the CDR3 is TGTGCCAGCAGCTCACCGGGACCTACTATGATGTCTGAAGCTTTCTTT. Translation: CASSSPGPTMMSEAFF.

This clonotype was seen ten or more times. The chain uses TRBV12-3 or TRBV12-4 and TRBJ2-7; 9 nucleotides agree with TRBD2. Trimming at V came to 3 bases and at J to 2 bases, leaving 11 bases not matched to a gene. The CDR3 is 17 residues long. DNA of the CDR3: TGTGCCAGCAGTTTCTTCGTGGGGGCTAGCGGGACCTACGAGCAGTACTTC. Protein: CASSFFVGASGTYEQYF.

The V call is TRBV6-5, the J call TRBJ1-2; 8 bases align to TRBD1. V lost 6 bases, J lost 5 bases, and 8 bases stayed unmatched. Germline V gene lookup returns CDR1 MNHEY and CDR2 SVGAGI. CDR3 length: 14 amino acids. This chain's CDR3 is CASRRQGREYGYTF. CDR3 nucleotides: TGTGCCAGCAGGCGACAGGGGAGGGAGTATGGCTACACCTTC.